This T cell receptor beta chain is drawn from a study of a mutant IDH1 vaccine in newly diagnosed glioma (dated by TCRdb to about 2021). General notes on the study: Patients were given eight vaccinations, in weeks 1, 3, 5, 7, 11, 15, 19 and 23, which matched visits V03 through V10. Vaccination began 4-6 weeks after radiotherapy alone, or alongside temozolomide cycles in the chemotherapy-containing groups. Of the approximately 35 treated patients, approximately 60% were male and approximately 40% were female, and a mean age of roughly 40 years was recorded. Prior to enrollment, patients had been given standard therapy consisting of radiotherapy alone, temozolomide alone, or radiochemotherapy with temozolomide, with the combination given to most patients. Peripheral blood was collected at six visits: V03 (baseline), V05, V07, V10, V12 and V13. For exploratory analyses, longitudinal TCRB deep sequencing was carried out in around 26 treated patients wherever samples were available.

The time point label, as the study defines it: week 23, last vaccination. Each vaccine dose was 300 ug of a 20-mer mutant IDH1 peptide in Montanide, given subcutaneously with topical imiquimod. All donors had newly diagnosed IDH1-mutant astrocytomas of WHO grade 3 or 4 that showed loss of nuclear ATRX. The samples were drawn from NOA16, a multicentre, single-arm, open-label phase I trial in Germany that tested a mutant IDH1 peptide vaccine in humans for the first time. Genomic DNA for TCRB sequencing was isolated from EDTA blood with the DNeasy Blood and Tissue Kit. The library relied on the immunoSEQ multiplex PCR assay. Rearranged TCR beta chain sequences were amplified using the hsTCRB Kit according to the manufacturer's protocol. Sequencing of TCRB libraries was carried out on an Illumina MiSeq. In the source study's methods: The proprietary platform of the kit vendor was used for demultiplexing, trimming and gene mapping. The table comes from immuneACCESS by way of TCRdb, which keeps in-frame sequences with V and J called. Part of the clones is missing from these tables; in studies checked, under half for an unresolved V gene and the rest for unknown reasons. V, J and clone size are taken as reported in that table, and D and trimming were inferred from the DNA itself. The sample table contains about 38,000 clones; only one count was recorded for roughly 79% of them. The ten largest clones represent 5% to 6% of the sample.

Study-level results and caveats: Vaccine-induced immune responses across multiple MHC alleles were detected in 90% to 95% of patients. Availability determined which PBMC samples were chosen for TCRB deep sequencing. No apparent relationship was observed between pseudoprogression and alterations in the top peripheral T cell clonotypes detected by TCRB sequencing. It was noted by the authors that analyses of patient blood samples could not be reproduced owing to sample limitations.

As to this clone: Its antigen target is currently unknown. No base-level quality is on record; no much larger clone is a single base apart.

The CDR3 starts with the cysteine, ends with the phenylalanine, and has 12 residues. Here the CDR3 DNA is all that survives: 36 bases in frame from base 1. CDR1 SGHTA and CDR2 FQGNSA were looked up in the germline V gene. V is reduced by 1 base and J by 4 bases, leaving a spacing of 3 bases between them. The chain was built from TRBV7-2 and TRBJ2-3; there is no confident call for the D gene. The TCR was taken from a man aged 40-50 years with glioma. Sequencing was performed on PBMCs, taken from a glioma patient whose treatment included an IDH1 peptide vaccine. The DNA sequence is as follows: TGTGCCAGCAGCTTAGACGCAGATACGCAGTATTTT. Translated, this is CASSLDADTQYF.